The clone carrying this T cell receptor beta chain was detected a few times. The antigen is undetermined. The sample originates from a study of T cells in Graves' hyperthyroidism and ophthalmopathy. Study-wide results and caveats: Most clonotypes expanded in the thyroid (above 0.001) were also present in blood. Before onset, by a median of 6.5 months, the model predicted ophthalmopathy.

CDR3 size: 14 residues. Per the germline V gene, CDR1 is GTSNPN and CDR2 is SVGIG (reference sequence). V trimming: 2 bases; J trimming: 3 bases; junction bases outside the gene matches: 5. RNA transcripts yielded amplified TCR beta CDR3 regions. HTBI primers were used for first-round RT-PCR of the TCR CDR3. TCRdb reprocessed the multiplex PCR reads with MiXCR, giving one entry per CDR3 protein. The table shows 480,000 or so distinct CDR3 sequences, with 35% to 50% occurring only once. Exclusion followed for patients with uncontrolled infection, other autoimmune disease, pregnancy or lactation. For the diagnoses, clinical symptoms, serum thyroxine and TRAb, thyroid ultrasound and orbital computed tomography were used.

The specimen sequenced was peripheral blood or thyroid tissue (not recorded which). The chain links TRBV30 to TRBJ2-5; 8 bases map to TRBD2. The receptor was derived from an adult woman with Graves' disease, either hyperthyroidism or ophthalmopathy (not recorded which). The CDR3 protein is CAWSRAGVEETQYF. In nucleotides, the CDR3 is TGTGCCTGGAGTAGAGCGGGAGTGGAAGAGACCCAGTACTTC. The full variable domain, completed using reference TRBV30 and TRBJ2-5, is SQTIHQWPATLVQPVGSPLSLECTVEGTSNPNLYWYRQAAGRGLQLLFYSVGIGQISSEVPQNLSASRPQDRQFILSSKKLLLSDSGFYLCAWSRAGVEETQYFGPGTRLLVL.